The clone carrying this TCR beta chain has at least ten counts. No antigen is known for it. This specimen belongs to a study of T cells after posttransplantation cyclophosphamide. Study-level points and caveats: Blood and skin or GI T cell repertoires showed limited TRB overlap. TRB clonality was highly associated with recipient CMV seropositivity and reactivation. Donor-recipient repertoire similarity was low at 1-2 months, rising over year one.

Profiled with immunoSEQ multiplex PCR; TCRdb holds only in-frame clones, not every one. This sample carries about 25,000 clones, none of them present only once. This related bone marrow graft donor gave peripheral blood on the day of marrow donation. The receptor comes from a woman in her 50s in good health, CMV-negative, and a related stem cell transplant donor. Sequencing was performed on PBMCs.

The CDR3 nucleotides are TGTGCCAGCAGCCAAGTGAACTATTCACCCCTCCACTTT. Translated, it gives CASSQVNYSPLHF. V gene TRBV14 combines with J gene TRBJ1-6; no clear D. Trimming took off 1 base at V and 8 bases at J, with 6 bases between the two ends. CDR1 and CDR2 (germline): SGHDN, FVKESK. The CDR3 spans 13 residues.